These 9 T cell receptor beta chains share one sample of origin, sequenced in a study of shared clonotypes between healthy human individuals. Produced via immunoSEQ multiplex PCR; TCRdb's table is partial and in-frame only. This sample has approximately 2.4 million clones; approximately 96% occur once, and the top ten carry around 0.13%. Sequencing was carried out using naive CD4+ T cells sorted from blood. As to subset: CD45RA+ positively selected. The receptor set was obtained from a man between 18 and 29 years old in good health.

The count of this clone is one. The CDR3 is CASKKAGATNEKLFF. The CDR3 bases are TGCGCCAGCAAAAAGGCCGGAGCAACTAATGAAAAACTGTTTTTT. The rearrangement joins TRBV4-1 to TRBJ1-4; D is unclear. V was pared by 7 bases and J by 0 bases, with 12 bases between. CDR1 is MGHRA, CDR2 YSYEKL, per germline. CDR3 size: 15 residues.

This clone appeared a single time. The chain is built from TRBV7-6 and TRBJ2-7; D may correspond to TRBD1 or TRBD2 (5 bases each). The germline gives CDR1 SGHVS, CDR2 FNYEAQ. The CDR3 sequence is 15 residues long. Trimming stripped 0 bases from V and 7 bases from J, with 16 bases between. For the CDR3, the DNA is TGTGCCAGCAGCTTAGCCCCAGGGAGCGCCGAAGAGCAGTACTTC. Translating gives CASSLAPGSAEEQYF.

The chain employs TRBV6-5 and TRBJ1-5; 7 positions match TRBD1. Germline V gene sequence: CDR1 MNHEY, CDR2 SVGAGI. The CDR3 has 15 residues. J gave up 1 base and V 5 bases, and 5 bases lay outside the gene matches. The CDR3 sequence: CASSIQGNSNQPQHF. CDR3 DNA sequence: TGTGCCAGCAGTATACAGGGGAACAGCAATCAGCCCCAGCATTTT.

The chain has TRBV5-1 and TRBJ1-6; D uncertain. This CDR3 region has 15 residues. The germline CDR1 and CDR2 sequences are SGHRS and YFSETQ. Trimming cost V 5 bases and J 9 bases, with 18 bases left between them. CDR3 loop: CASRAAIGSFSPLHF. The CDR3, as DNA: TGCGCCAGCAGAGCCGCAATAGGCTCATTTTCACCCCTCCACTTT.

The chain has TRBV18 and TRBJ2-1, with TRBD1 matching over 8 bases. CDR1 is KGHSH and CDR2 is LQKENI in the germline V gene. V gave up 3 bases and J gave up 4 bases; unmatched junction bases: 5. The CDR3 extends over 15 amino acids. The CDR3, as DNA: TGTGCCAGCTCACCGACGACAGGGGTTTACAATGAGCAGTTCTTC. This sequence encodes CASSPTTGVYNEQFF.

For the CDR3, the DNA is TGTGCCAGCTCAACGACGGTAGGGACAGGGAAATCACCCCTCCACTTT. This sequence encodes CASSTTVGTGKSPLHF. The chain couples TRBV18 to TRBJ1-6, with 9 bases that match TRBD1. V lost 5 bases, J lost 10 bases, and 12 bases stayed unmatched. There are 16 residues in the CDR3. The germline CDR1 and CDR2 sequences are KGHSH and LQKENI.

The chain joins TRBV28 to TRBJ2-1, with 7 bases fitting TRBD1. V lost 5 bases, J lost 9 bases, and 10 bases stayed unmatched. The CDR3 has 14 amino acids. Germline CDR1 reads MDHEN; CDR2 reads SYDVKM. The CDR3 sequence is CASSGSNRGGEQFF. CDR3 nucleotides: TGTGCCAGCAGTGGATCGAACAGGGGCGGTGAGCAGTTCTTC. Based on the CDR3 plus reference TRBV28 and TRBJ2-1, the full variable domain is DVKVTQSSRYLVKRTGEKVFLECVQDMDHENMFWYRQDPGLGLRLIYFSYDVKMKEKGDIPEGYSVSREKKERFSLILESASTNQTSMYLCASSGSNRGGEQFFGPGTRLTVL.

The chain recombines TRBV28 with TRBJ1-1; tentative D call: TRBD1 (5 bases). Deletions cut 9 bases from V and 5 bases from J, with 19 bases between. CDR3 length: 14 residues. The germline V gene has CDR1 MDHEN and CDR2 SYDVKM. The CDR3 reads CASSLRNRRTEAFF. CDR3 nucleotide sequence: TGTGCCAGTTCTTTACGGAACAGGCGGACTGAAGCTTTCTTT.

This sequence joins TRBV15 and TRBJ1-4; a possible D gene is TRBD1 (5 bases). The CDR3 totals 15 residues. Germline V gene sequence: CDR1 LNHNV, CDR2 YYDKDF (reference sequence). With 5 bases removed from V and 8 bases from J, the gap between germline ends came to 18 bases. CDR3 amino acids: CATSVIRTGDEKLFF. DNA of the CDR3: TGTGCCACCAGCGTGATCCGAACAGGTGACGAAAAACTGTTTTTT.